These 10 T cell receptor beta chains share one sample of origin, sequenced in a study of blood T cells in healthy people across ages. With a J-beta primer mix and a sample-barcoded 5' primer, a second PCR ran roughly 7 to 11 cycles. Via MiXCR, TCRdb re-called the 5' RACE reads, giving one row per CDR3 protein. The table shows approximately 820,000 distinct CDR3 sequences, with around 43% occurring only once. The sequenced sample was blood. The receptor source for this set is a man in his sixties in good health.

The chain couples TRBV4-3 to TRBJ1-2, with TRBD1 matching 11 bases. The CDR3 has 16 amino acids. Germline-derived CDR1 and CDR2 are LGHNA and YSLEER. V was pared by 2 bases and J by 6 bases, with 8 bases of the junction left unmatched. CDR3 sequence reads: CASSQYPGQGVDGYTF. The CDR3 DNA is TGCGCCAGCAGCCAATACCCGGGACAGGGGGTGGATGGCTACACCTTC.

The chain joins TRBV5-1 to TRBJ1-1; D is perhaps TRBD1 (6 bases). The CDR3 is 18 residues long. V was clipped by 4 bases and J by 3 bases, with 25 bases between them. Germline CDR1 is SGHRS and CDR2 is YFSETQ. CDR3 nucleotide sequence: TGCGCCAGCAGCCCCGGTATCCCGACAGGAGGAGGGGACACTGAAGCTTTCTTT. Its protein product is CASSPGIPTGGGDTEAFF.

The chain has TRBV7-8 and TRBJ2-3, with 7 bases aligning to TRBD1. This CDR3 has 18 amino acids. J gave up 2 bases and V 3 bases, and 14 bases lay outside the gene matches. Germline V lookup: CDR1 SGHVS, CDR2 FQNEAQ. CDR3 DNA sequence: TGTGCCAGCAGCTTCGCCCTCGAGGGACAGAGTTCCACAGATACGCAGTATTTT. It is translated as CASSFALEGQSSTDTQYF.

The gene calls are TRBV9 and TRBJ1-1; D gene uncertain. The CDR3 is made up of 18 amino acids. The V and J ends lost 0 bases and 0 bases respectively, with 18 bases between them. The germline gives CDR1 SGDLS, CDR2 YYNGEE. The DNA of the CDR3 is TGTGCCAGCAGCGTAGGGACGGGCAGCACAACCATGAACACTGAAGCTTTCTTT. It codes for CASSVGTGSTTMNTEAFF.

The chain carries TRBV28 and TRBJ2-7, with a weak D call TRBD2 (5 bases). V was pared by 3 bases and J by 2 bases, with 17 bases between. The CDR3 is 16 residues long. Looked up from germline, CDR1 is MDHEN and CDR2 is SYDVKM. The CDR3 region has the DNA TGTGCCAGCAGTTTTCGGGCCAGGAGGAAGCCCTACGAGCAGTACTTC. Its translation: CASSFRARRKPYEQYF.

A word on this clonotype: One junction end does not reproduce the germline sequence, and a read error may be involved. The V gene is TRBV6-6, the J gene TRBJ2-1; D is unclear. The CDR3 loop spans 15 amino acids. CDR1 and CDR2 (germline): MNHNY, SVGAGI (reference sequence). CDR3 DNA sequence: TGTGCCAACAGTTACTCGAAATCCGCGTTTGATGAGCAGTTCTTC. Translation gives CANSYSKSAFDEQFF.

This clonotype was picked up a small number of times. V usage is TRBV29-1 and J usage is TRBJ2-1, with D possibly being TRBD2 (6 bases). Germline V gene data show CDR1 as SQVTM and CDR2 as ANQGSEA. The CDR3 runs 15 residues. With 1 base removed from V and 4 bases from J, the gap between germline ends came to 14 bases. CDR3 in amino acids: CSVEGAGPGYNEQFF. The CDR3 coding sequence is TGCAGCGTTGAAGGGGCGGGACCTGGGTACAATGAGCAGTTCTTC.

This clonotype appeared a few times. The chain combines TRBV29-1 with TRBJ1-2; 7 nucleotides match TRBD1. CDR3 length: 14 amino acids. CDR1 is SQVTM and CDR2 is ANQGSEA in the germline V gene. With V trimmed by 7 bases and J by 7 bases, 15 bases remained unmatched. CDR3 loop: CSALTSQGFSGYTF. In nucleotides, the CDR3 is TGCAGCGCTCTCACATCACAGGGGTTCTCTGGCTACACCTTC.

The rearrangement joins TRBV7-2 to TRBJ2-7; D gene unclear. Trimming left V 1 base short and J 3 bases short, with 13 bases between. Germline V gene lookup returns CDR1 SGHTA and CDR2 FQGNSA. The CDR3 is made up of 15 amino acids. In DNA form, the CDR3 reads TGTGCCAGCAGCTTAGAATATTGGGGAAACTACGAGCAGTACTTC. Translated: CASSLEYWGNYEQYF.

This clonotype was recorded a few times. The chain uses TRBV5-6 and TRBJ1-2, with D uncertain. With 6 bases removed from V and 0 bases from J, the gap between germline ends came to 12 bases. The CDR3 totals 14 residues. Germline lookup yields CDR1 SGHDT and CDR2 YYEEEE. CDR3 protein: CASTLGSANYGYTF. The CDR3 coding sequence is TGTGCCAGCACCCTGGGGAGTGCTAACTATGGCTACACCTTC.